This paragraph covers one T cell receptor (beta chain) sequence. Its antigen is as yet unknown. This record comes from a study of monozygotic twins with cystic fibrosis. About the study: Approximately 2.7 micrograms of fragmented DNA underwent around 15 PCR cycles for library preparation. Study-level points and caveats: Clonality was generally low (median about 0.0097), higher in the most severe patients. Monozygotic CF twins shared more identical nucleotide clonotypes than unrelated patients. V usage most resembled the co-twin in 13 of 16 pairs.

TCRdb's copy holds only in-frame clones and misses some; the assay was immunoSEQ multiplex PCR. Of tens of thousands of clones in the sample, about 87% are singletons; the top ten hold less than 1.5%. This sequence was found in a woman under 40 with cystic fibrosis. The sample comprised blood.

The CDR3 DNA reads as TGTGCCAGCAGCTTCCCGGGACTAGCGGGCGGTAACGAGCAGTACTTC. It encodes CASSFPGLAGGNEQYF. The V gene is TRBV11-2, the J gene TRBJ2-7; TRBD2 agrees at 12 bases. The ends lost 3 bases at V and 5 bases at J; junction bases unmatched: 8. This CDR3 has 16 amino acids. Germline CDR1 SGHAT, CDR2 FQNNGV. Filled out from reference TRBV11-2 and TRBJ2-7, the complete variable domain reads EAGVAQSPRYKIIEKRQSVAFWCNPISGHATLYWYQQILGQGPKLLIQFQNNGVVDDSQLPKDRFSAERLKGVDSTLKIQPAKLEDSAVYLCASSFPGLAGGNEQYFGPGTRLTVT.